This T cell receptor beta chain is from a study of CD8 T cells in ankylosing spondylitis. Study observations and caveats: Disease-associated clones were reportedly significantly overrepresented in matched ankylosing spondylitis synovial fluid. Typical of ankylosing spondylitis blood, it appeared, was a TCR beta motif of eight highly homologous variants.

This clonotype appeared many times. The antigen is undetermined. The germline V gene has CDR1 KGHDR and CDR2 SFDVKD. The trim removed 7 bases at V and 3 bases at J, leaving 1 base unmatched. There are 14 residues in the CDR3. The authors made TCR beta libraries by quantitative 5'-RACE with molecular barcodes. MiXCR, applied by TCRdb to the 5' RACE reads, yields one record per CDR3 protein. This table has 450,000 to 550,000 distinct CDR3 sequences, roughly 5% appearing once. The chain carries TRBV24-1 and TRBJ2-2; TRBD1 matches at 10 bases. The receptor was derived from a male donor with ankylosing spondylitis. Input material: blood, either unsorted or a sorted T cell fraction (not recorded which). CDR3 nucleotides: TGTGCCACCAGGGGACAGGGGTACACCGGGGAGCTGTTTTTT. The encoded protein is CATRGQGYTGELFF.